This TCR beta chain was sequenced for a study of cytomegalovirus exposure and HLA in healthy donors (dated by TCRdb to 2017 to 2019). Context from the whole study: According to an earlier analysis of several hundred of the donors, about 179 million T cells yielded over 90 million unique TCR beta sequences and 276 Gb of sequence data. Rather than drawing on any new phenotypic data, the later analysis identified candidate immune exposures from TCR beta sequences and the way those sequences occurred across donors. Approximately 300 gigabases of sequencing data and tens of millions of unique TCR sequences were included in an early release covering over 600 HLA-typed donors. On average, 235,054 unique TCR beta nucleotide sequences were sequenced per donor among several hundred genotyped donors of the cohort, with roughly 19% of those sequences being non-productive. Of the roughly 400 genotyped donors, approximately 80% were placed in the genetic ancestry cluster associated with self-reported Caucasian donors. In a later genetic analysis, genome-wide SNP genotypes for about 55% of the roughly 670 donors were used, and that subset was treated as a discovery cohort. The study combined high-throughput TCR immunosequencing, statistical association of individual TCRs with disease status, and machine learning to predict cytomegalovirus infection status. A later analysis re-analyzed previously published TCR beta repertoires from 666 donors and added high-resolution HLA genotyping to study TCR occurrence patterns. In addition to the first cohort of hundreds of subjects, a separate validation cohort of around 110 different subjects was used. Roughly 5 DR-DQ haplotypes were treated as single units for association and clustering because of strong linkage in the cohort. Using immunosequencing, the study profiled T cell repertoires from 500 to 800 subjects and related those repertoires to cytomegalovirus serostatus. Donor age, sex, ethnicity and CMV serostatus were collected together with the repertoire data. An earlier analysis of several hundred of the donors applied high-throughput TCR beta sequencing to assess whether each TCR beta V gene segment acted as functional or pseudogenic. Every discovery cohort repertoire had been produced on one sequencing platform. The number of donors typed differed by locus, with 629-630 for A, B, C, DRB1 and DQB1, about 500 for DQA1, over 600 for DPA1, and around 460 for DPB1. The aim of the study was to test whether cataloging public T cell receptors could identify signatures of past pathogen exposure. HLA typing included class I and class II loci at four-digit resolution.

Points on this clone: What antigen it recognizes has not been identified. The sample holds no much larger clone one base away, and base qualities are not on file.

The germline V gene gives CDR1 as SGDLS and CDR2 as YYNGEE. V and J are truncated by 4 bases and 5 bases respectively, leaving an intervening sequence of 18 bases. The CDR3 sequence holds 15 residues, the cysteine and phenylalanine included. Here the CDR3 DNA is all that survives: 45 bases in frame from base 1. On the study overall, not on this receptor specifically: In a later analysis, several top co-occurrence clusters were reported to appear linked to parvovirus B19, influenza, CMV and Epstein-Barr virus. A few of the identified cytomegalovirus-associated TCR beta chains were confirmed in vitro to be specific for cytomegalovirus antigens. Immune exposure information for the cohort was limited to CMV serostatus. The presence/absence analyses assumed that sequencing depth was roughly uniform across donors, and that assumption may not be true. A later analysis found that HLA-associated TCR beta chains were more clonally expanded and had lower generation probabilities than equally common non-associated chains. A cluster of highly shared sequence variants was judged likely to represent a technical artifact of the sequencing pipeline. A further reported finding was that TCR beta sequences accurately predicted the HLA-A and HLA-B alleles for most subjects in the first cohort. In a later genetic analysis, fewer N-insertions in productive TCRs were reported among donors in an Asian-associated ancestry cluster than the roughly 700-donor mean. Some IMGT-functional V segments, including TRBV6-2 and TRBV6-3, could not be distinguished by the 87-base-pair reads and were therefore excluded. Specific HLA alleles were associated with 15,000 to 20,000 TCR beta sequences at a false discovery rate of 0.05 in a later analysis. Only TCR beta chains were sequenced in this cohort, and the absence of alpha or paired-chain data limited detectable features. Linkage disequilibrium might explain the correlated functional status among segregating V segments, but an unknown experimental factor could not be excluded. V-gene and J-gene trimming of TCR beta chains was associated with a missense DCLRE1C variant in a later genetic analysis, and the association was replicated in an independent cohort. A later analysis found that TCR association rates varied across HLA loci, with DRB1 alleles showing the most associated TCRs and HLA-C alleles the fewest. Cytomegalovirus status was reported to be diagnosed by the classifier with high specificity and sensitivity in both the original and validation cohorts. Broadly in line with IMGT annotations, most TCR beta V segments showed up in productive rearrangements about 90% or about 30% of the time in an earlier analysis of 450 to 750 of the donors. When HLA alleles, especially DR and DQ, strongly co-occurred, TCR associations were difficult to assign to individual alleles. Most CMV-associated TCR beta chains appeared to be HLA-restricted in a later analysis, and the HLA associations seemed to be driven largely by CMV exposure. Because counts were too low, roughly 17 rarely observed V segments, including chromosome 9 orphons, were left out of the earlier analysis of some 600 of the donors. A total of 150 or so TCR beta chains were listed by the study as associated with cytomegalovirus. HLA typing was unavailable for some donors at each locus, so association tests used only the typed subset. It was suggested by the authors that the approach could potentially be generalized to other disease states and immunological phenotypes. While some public TCRs were present in many individuals, most TCR sequences turned up only very rarely across donors.

The library was made by the immunoSEQ multiplex PCR assay. For the multiplex PCR, a mixture combining 60 forward primers for TCR Vbeta segments and 13 reverse primers for TCR Jbeta segments was used. Amplification of the CDR3 region of rearranged TCR beta genes was performed with a multiplex PCR assay on genomic DNA. On the Illumina HiSeq System, the amplified TCR beta libraries were sequenced as 87-base-pair reads. The published analysis was carried out like this. In a later analysis, around 80 million unique TCR beta chains were counted across the 500 to 700 repertoires, and approximately 9.9 million of these chains were shared by at least two donors. Raw reads were error-corrected and collapsed into unique sequences by a nearest-neighbor algorithm in which closely related sequences were merged to remove PCR and sequencing errors. V, D and J gene segments were assigned by aligning CDR3 sequences to IMGT reference sequences. For a sequence to be retained, a match of at least six nucleotides was required to both a V gene segment and a J gene segment. A rearrangement counted as productive if the CDR3 had no stop codons and remained in frame with V and J, and every other rearrangement counted as non-productive. CDR3 was defined by IMGT convention, running from the second conserved V-encoded cysteine to the conserved J-encoded phenylalanine. The earlier analysis of about 640 of the donors excluded any sequence lacking an unambiguous match to a single V gene segment. An earlier analysis of about 600 of the donors called V segments functional above 56.7% productive rearrangements and segregating when the between-donor standard deviation exceeded 5%. A statistical classification framework was built to diagnose cytomegalovirus status from the catalog of TCR beta chain sequences. V and J gene assignment, in a later analysis, came from comparing TCR nucleotide sequences with IMGT/GENE-DB human TR gene sequences. In a later analysis, CDR3 sequences and most-parsimonious VDJ recombination scenarios were assigned using the TCRdist pipeline. In a later analysis, every TCR beta chain was defined by the combination of its CDR3 amino acid sequence and its V-gene family, and reads without a unique V-gene family were dropped. To address suspected cross-contamination and a sequencing artifact, a later analysis removed approximately 590 highly shared, low-generation-probability nucleotide sequences. For each public chain, a later analysis derived a clonal expansion index from normalized ranks of inferred template counts within each repertoire. Generation probabilities in a later analysis came from a VDJ recombination model fitted to out-of-frame rearrangements, and those results were checked against IGoR. In a later analysis, TCR-TCR, TCR-HLA and TCR-CMV co-occurrence was scored with hypergeometric tests, and a repertoire-size bias correction was applied to TCR pairs. To estimate false discovery rates, a later analysis permuted the HLA or CMV assignments 20 times. In a later analysis, co-occurring TCRs were grouped using DBSCAN, with TCRdist sequence similarity added in when clustering inside HLA-allele-positive subsets. Repertoires with fewer than 30,000 or more than 120,000 public chains, plus five repertoires with anomalous nucleotide sharing, were excluded from co-occurrence clustering. Sourced from immuneACCESS, this table was stored by TCRdb with only in-frame sequences that have V and J called. A share of the clones is absent; for the studies checked, an unresolved V gene accounts for under half, and the remainder has no known explanation. Clone size and V and J calls were adopted from that table, with D and trimming inferred from the DNA. This sample holds some 180,000 clones; roughly 13% were observed only once. Under 10% of the sample belongs to the ten largest clones.

In total, more than 500 healthy bone marrow donors made up the cohort. At the time of sampling, all cohort members were nominally healthy, though unrecorded immune exposures were likely present. The donor was CMV seropositive and was included in the group of about 290 seropositive cohort members. A peripheral blood sample was collected from each donor, and TCR beta sequencing was performed on peripheral blood mononuclear cells. The Qiagen DNeasy Blood Extraction Kit was used to extract genomic DNA from the blood cell samples. What was sequenced was PBMCs. This sequence was found in a man in his fifties or sixties in good health and CMV-seropositive. Recombination linked TRBV9 to TRBJ1-2; the D region possibly corresponds to TRBD1 (5 bases align). The CDR3 loop reads CASSPSSGGSYGYTF. In nucleotide form, the sequence is TGTGCCAGCAGCCCCTCGTCGGGGGGTAGTTATGGCTACACCTTC.